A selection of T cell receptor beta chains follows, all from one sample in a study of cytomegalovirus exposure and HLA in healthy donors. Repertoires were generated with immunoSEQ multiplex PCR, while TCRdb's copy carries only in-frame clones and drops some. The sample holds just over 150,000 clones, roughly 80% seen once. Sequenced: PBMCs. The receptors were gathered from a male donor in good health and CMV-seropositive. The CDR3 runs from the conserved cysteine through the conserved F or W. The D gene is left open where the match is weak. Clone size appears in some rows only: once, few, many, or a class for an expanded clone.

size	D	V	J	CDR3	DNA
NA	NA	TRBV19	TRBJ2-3	CASSIDGISTDTQYF	TGTGCCAGTAGTATAGACGGGATTAGCACAGATACGCAGTATTTT
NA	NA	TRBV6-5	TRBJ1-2	CASSYSNFEGYTF	TGTGCCAGCAGTTACTCGAATTTCGAGGGCTACACCTTC
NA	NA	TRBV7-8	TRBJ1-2	CASSLDPGTAGYTF	TGTGCCAGCAGCTTAGACCCGGGTACTGCTGGCTACACCTTC
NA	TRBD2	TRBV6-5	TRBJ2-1	CASLRTSGDNEQFF	TGTGCCAGCCTTCGGACTAGCGGGGATAATGAGCAGTTCTTC
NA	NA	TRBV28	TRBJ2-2	CASRTSITGELFF	TGTGCCAGCAGAACTAGTATCACCGGGGAGCTGTTTTTT
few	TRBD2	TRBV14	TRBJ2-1	CASSQGLAINEQFF	TGTGCCAGCAGCCAAGGACTAGCGATAAATGAGCAGTTCTTC
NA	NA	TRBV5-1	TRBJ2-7	CASSEQGGEQYF	TGCGCCAGCAGCGAACAGGGCGGCGAGCAGTACTTC
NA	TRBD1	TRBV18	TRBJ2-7	CASSPGTGLPYEQYF	TGTGCCAGCTCACCAGGGACAGGGCTTCCCTACGAGCAGTACTTC
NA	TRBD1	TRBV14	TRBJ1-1	CASSHRVTGSTEAFF	TGTGCCAGCAGCCACCGGGTGACAGGGAGCACTGAAGCTTTCTTT
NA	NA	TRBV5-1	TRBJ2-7	CASSFQHQQYF	TGCGCCAGCAGCTTCCAACATCAGCAGTACTTC
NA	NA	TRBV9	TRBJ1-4	CASSVGPGPLTRVNEKLFF	TGTGCCAGCAGCGTAGGTCCGGGCCCCCTTACGCGGGTTAATGAAAAACTGTTTTTT
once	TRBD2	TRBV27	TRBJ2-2	CASSPLGAGGRGGELFF	TGTGCCAGCAGTCCCCTGGGGGCGGGAGGCCGGGGCGGGGAGCTGTTTTTT
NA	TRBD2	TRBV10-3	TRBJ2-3	CAISESRGGSTDTQYF	TGTGCCATCAGTGAAAGCCGCGGGGGGAGCACAGATACGCAGTATTTT
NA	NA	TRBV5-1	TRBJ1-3	CASQDSPGNTIYF	TGCGCCAGCCAGGACAGCCCTGGAAACACCATATATTTT
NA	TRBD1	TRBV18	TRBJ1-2	CASSRNRGGSYGYTF	TGTGCCAGCTCACGGAACAGGGGCGGAAGCTATGGCTACACCTTC
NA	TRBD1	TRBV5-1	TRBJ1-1	CASSLRSGTALSNTEAFF	TGCGCCAGCAGCTTGAGGTCCGGGACAGCTCTATCGAACACTGAAGCTTTCTTT
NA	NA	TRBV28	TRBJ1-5	CASSFGGESQPQHF	TGTGCCAGCAGTTTCGGGGGGGAGTCTCAGCCCCAGCATTTT
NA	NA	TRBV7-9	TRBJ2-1	CASSSGDSLYNEQFF	TGTGCCAGCAGCTCCGGGGACTCCTTATACAATGAGCAGTTCTTC
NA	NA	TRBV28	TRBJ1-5	CASSLRLYSNQPQHF	TGTGCCAGCAGTTTAAGACTTTATAGCAATCAGCCCCAGCATTTT
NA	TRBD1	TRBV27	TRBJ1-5	CASSPTRQGGGPQHF	TGTGCCAGCAGTCCAACAAGACAGGGCGGTGGGCCCCAGCATTTT
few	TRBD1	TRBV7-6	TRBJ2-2	CASSRTGGPTGELFF	TGTGCCAGCAGTCGGACAGGGGGCCCAACCGGGGAGCTGTTTTTT
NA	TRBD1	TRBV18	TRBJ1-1	CASSPPDRGGHTEAFF	TGTGCCAGCTCACCCCCCGACAGGGGAGGACACACTGAAGCTTTCTTT
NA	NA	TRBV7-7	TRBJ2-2	CASRLASNTGELFF	TGTGCTAGCAGGCTCGCGTCGAACACCGGGGAGCTGTTTTTT
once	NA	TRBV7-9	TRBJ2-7	CASTPEGGREQYF	TGTGCCAGCACCCCCGAAGGAGGGAGGGAGCAGTACTTC
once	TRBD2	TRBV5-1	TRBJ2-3	CASSLGSSGGTDTQYF	TGCGCCAGCAGCTTGGGGTCTAGCGGGGGAACAGATACGCAGTATTTT
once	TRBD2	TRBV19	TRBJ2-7	CASRDGGAYEQYF	TGTGCCAGTAGGGACGGGGGGGCCTACGAGCAGTACTTC
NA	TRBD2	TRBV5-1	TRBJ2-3	CASSLLAMSGDTQYF	TGCGCCAGCAGCTTACTAGCGATGAGTGGAGATACGCAGTATTTT
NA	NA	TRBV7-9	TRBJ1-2	CSSSLEGWTRTSGYTF	TGTTCCAGCAGCTTAGAAGGGTGGACGAGGACTAGTGGCTACACCTTC
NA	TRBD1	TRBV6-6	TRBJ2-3	CASSLGQGVTDTQYF	TGTGCCAGCAGTCTCGGACAGGGGGTAACAGATACGCAGTATTTT